Listed below are T cell receptor beta chains from one sample, sequenced in a study of cytotoxic CD8 clonotypes in ibrutinib-treated CLL. TCRdb keeps only in-frame clones here, not all; method: immunoSEQ multiplex PCR. The sample contains 14,000 or so clones, about 64% of which appear only once. Sequencing used PBMCs, obtained before ibrutinib treatment. The source is a human donor with chronic lymphocytic leukemia. Both conserved end residues are part of each CDR3. D genes are given only for firm matches. Clone size appears in some rows only: once, few, many, or a class for an expanded clone.

TRBJ2-5 TRBV27 NA NA TGTGCCAGCAAGGACAGCCACCAAGAGACCCAGTACTTC CASKDSHQETQYF
TRBJ2-2 TRBV7-9 medium-sized NA TGTGCCAGCAGCGACCCCGCCGGGGAGCTGTTTTTT CASSDPAGELFF
TRBJ1-2 TRBV27 NA TRBD1 TGTGCCAGCAGTTTGGACAGGGTGCGGAGTGGCTACACCTTC CASSLDRVRSGYTF
TRBJ1-6 TRBV4-1 NA NA TGCGCCAGCAGCCAAGATAATTCACCCCTCCACTTT CASSQDNSPLHF
TRBJ1-2 TRBV19 NA NA TGTGCCAGTAGCCTGGGCAGGGGCTATGGCTACACCTTC CASSLGRGYGYTF
TRBJ1-4 TRBV4-1 NA NA TGCGCCAGCAGCCAAGGCGGCCGGGAAAAACTGTTTTTT CASSQGGREKLFF
TRBJ2-7 TRBV2 NA NA TGCGCCAGCAGCGTCACCGGGGGCGAGCAGTACTTC CASSVTGGEQYF
TRBJ2-7 TRBV19 few NA TGTGCCAGTAGTTCCTCGTATAGGGTAAGCTACGAGCAGTACTTC CASSSSYRVSYEQYF
TRBJ1-4 TRBV2 once NA TGTGCCAGCAGTGAAAGGTGGGGTTACAATGAAAAACTGTTTTTT CASSERWGYNEKLFF
TRBJ2-1 TRBV27 NA TRBD2 TGTGCCAGCAGTTACCGGGGGGGATCCTACAATGAGCAGTTCTTC CASSYRGGSYNEQFF
TRBJ2-3 TRBV29-1 NA NA TGCAGCGTGGATACGAGAGGGTCAGATACGCAGTATTTT CSVDTRGSDTQYF
TRBJ2-7 TRBV18 NA NA TGTGCCAGCTCAGGGGACCTAAGCTACGAGCAGTACTTC CASSGDLSYEQYF
TRBJ1-5 TRBV29-1 NA TRBD1 TGCAGCGTTGGTCAGGGGGATCATCAGCCCCAGCATTTT CSVGQGDHQPQHF
TRBJ1-6 TRBV5-4 NA NA TGTGCCAGCAGCTTTGGGGGTTCACCCCTCCACTTT CASSFGGSPLHF